The next 9 T cell receptor beta chains were all read from a single sample in a study of T cell responses to AZD1222 COVID-19 vaccine. The assay was immunoSEQ multiplex PCR, and TCRdb's table has in-frame clones only and misses some. The data contain some 200,000 clones, 80% to 90% of them singletons. The sequenced sample was peripheral blood, obtained on day 0 of AZD1222 vaccination. These receptors originate from an adult in good health.

The chain combines TRBV3-1 (or the pseudogene TRBV3-2) with TRBJ2-1; D not certain. Germline assignment: CDR1 LGHDT and CDR2 YNNKEL (reference sequence). This CDR3 region has 12 residues. Trimming removed 4 bases at V and 6 bases at J, with 7 bases between. The CDR3 DNA reads as TGTGCCAGCAGCCTGAGTAGCAATGAGCAGTTCTTC. Its protein product is CASSLSSNEQFF.

CDR3 protein: CASSFYLAGGPDTQYF. The CDR3 nucleotides read TGTGCCAGCAGTTTCTATCTCGCAGGAGGCCCAGATACGCAGTATTTT. V is TRBV27 and J is TRBJ2-3; D is perhaps TRBD2 (5 bases). The CDR3 contains 16 residues. Trimming left V 3 bases short and J 4 bases short, with 17 bases between. Per the germline V gene, CDR1 is MNHEY and CDR2 is SMNVEV (reference sequence).

To note about this clone: Distinct nucleotide sequences in the sample also encode this CDR3. V and J are TRBV3-1 (or the pseudogene TRBV3-2) and TRBJ1-2; D might be TRBD1 (5 bases). The CDR3 is made up of 12 amino acids. CDR1 and CDR2 (germline): LGHDT, YNNKEL (reference sequence). V was shortened by 3 bases and J by 4 bases, with 6 bases between the two germline ends. The CDR3 sequence: CASSQGGYGYTF. In DNA form, the CDR3 reads TGTGCCAGCAGCCAGGGGGGCTATGGCTACACCTTC.

The V call is TRBV19, the J call TRBJ2-1; TRBD2 aligns across 8 bases. V lost 3 bases, J lost 6 bases, and 4 bases stayed unmatched. This CDR3 has 14 amino acids. Germline CDR1 and CDR2: LNHDA and SQIVND (reference sequence). The CDR3 reads CASSMGLDLNEQFF. CDR3 DNA sequence: TGTGCCAGTAGTATGGGACTAGATCTCAATGAGCAGTTCTTC.

The chain employs TRBV9 and TRBJ1-5; 9 positions match TRBD1. The CDR3 consists of 14 residues. J was trimmed by 8 bases and V by 3 bases; bases with no gene match: 6. The V gene's germline CDR1 is SGDLS and CDR2 YYNGEE. The CDR3 is CASSGGQGAEPQHF. The CDR3 nucleotides read TGTGCCAGCAGCGGGGGACAGGGTGCGGAGCCCCAGCATTTT.

The chain is built from TRBV10-3 and TRBJ2-2; 7 bases line up with TRBD1. Germline lookup yields CDR1 ENHRY and CDR2 SYGVKD. The CDR3 runs 14 residues. V was pared by 8 bases and J by 7 bases, with 10 bases of the junction left unmatched. CDR3 in amino acids: CAISAEQGIGELFF. Here the CDR3 DNA reads TGTGCCATCTCGGCGGAACAGGGGATCGGGGAGCTGTTTTTT.

The chain recombines TRBV19 with TRBJ1-6; D unresolved. Germline V gives CDR1 LNHDA, CDR2 SQIVND (reference sequence). Trimming removed 0 bases from V and 7 bases from J, with 4 bases in between. This CDR3 is built from 13 residues. The CDR3, as DNA: TGTGCCAGTAGTATAGATCGGAATTCACCCCTCCACTTT. This gives the protein CASSIDRNSPLHF. The complete variable domain, with remaining parts taken from reference TRBV19 and TRBJ1-6, reads DGGITQSPKYLFRKEGQNVTLSCEQNLNHDAMYWYRQDPGQGLRLIYYSQIVNDFQKGDIAEGYSVSREKKESFPLTVTSAQKNPTAFYLCASSIDRNSPLHFGNGTRLTVT.

The gene calls are TRBV4-1 and TRBJ1-5, with D perhaps TRBD1 (5 bases). The CDR3 extends over 17 amino acids. Trimming removed 0 bases at V and 1 base at J, with 13 bases between. Germline V gene data show CDR1 as MGHRA and CDR2 as YSYEKL. The CDR3 DNA reads TGCGCCAGCAGCCAAGATCGCAGGGAGGGAAGCAATCAGCCCCAGCATTTT. Protein: CASSQDRREGSNQPQHF.

CDR3 region: CASSLDGLYGYTF. Written as DNA, the CDR3 is TGTGCCAGCAGTCTTGATGGACTATATGGCTACACCTTC. V and J are TRBV6-4 and TRBJ1-2; D is unresolved. The germline CDR1 and CDR2 sequences are MRHNA and SNTAGT. V lost 5 bases, J lost 5 bases, and 12 bases lay in between. The CDR3 extends over 13 amino acids.